The clone carrying this T cell receptor beta chain was seen ten or more times. Its antigen remains unidentified. Library construction involved attaching unique molecular identifiers to individual cDNA molecules, which allowed quantitative, reproducible TCR counting. Methods used by the authors: A per-sample median of approximately 100,000 TCRs was observed, with a range of roughly 20,000 to 690,600. TCRdb itself ran the RACE reads through MiXCR, one entry per CDR3 protein. Clone size and V and J calls follow TCRdb, not the original study. The sample contains 35,000 to 50,000 distinct CDR3 sequences, around 4.1% of which appear only once. This entry belongs to a study of human T cells and chemical hapten exposure. Study overall: Yields of TCR per sample differed, chiefly owing to small differences in pooled library volume. Regarding the study as a whole: Those TCRs sitting above 1 in 1000 frequency stayed the same with DPC sensitization.

The sample's time point: healthy volunteer bleed at 2 weeks. Unseparated into fractions, whole blood served as the source from which total RNA was extracted. The specimen sequenced was whole blood. The TCR sequence derives from a female donor in good health. Some clones in this sample may be carry-over from other donors' samples.

DNA of the CDR3: TGTGCCAGCAGTTACTCGCAGGCGGGATGGACCGGGGAGCTGTTTTTT. Protein sequence: CASSYSQAGWTGELFF. The V gene is TRBV6-5, the J gene TRBJ2-2, with D maybe TRBD2 (6 bases). CDR3 length: 16 residues. Germline V gene data show CDR1 as MNHEY and CDR2 as SVGAGI. The germline V and J ends were trimmed by 0 bases and 5 bases, with 13 bases remaining between them.